These 3 T cell receptor beta chains were all obtained from the same sample, sequenced in a study of blood T cell repertoires in COVID-19. This table comes from immunoSEQ multiplex PCR, and its TCRdb copy is limited to in-frame clones, with some not included. The sample gives some 270,000 clones, 70% to 90% of which show up once; 6.6% is in the top ten. The sequencing input was PBMCs or T cells enriched from blood (not recorded which). The receptors originated from a woman in her 50s who had been exposed to COVID-19.

The rearrangement uses TRBV6-2 or TRBV6-3 and TRBJ2-1; 12 nucleotides line up with TRBD2. The CDR3 sequence is 13 residues long. The ends lost 5 bases at V and 10 bases at J; junction bases unmatched: 3. The germline CDR1 and CDR2 sequences are MNHEY and SVGEGT. CDR3 nucleotide sequence: TGTGCCAGCAGTGACGGACTAGCGGGGGAGCAGTTCTTC. It yields the protein CASSDGLAGEQFF.

The CDR3 DNA is TGTGCCATCAGTAAACTAGTAGAGTTTACCGGGGCCAACGTCCTGACTTTC. Encoded protein: CAISKLVEFTGANVLTF. The chain couples TRBV10-3 to TRBJ2-6; D perhaps matches TRBD2 (5 bases). V was shortened by 5 bases and J by 4 bases, with 18 bases between the two germline ends. Germline CDR1 and CDR2: ENHRY and SYGVKD. The CDR3 loop spans 17 amino acids.

This clone was observed a few times. The V and J genes are TRBV4-3 and TRBJ1-6; D remains ambiguous. V lost 0 bases and J lost 4, with 4 bases in between. This CDR3 has 14 amino acids. Germline-derived CDR1 and CDR2 are LGHNA and YSLEER. The CDR3 is CASSQDQYNSPLHF. Here the CDR3 DNA reads TGCGCCAGCAGCCAAGATCAGTATAATTCACCCCTCCACTTT.